This T cell receptor beta chain was found in a study of blood T cell repertoires in COVID-19. Study-level background: The United States, Italy and Spain provided the acute and convalescent COVID-19 samples. Sample material is recorded as cDNA or gDNA derived from T cells, B-cell-depleted T cells, or PBMCs.

Original handling: Researchers report that nucleated cell counts were estimated from reference gene primer amplification. Produced via immunoSEQ multiplex PCR; TCRdb's table is partial and in-frame only. The V and J calls and clone size come from that table; D and trimming were worked out from the DNA. The repertoire holds under 250,000 clones, with approximately 80% as singletons. The CDR3 has 13 amino acids. The V gene end was trimmed by 7 bases and the J gene end by 5 bases; junction bases not matched to a gene: 7. Germline V gene lookup returns CDR1 WSHSY and CDR2 SAAADI. This TCR derives from a young woman with acute or convalescent COVID-19. Sequencing was performed on peripheral blood. V and J are TRBV10-2 and TRBJ1-2; 7 nucleotides line up with TRBD1. The CDR3 protein is CASTGTGVYGYTF. DNA of the CDR3: TGCGCCAGCACCGGTACAGGGGTGTATGGCTACACCTTC.